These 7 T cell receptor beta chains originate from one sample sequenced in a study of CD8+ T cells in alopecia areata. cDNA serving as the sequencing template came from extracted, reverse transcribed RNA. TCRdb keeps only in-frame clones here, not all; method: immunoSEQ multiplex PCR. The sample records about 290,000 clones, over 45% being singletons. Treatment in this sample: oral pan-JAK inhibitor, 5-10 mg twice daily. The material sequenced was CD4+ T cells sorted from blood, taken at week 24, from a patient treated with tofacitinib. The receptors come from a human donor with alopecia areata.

DNA for the CDR3: TGTGCCAGCAGCTTCCTGGGAGAGACCCAGTACTTC. Its translation is CASSFLGETQYF. The chain uses TRBV7-9 and TRBJ2-5, with D uncertain. This CDR3 contains 12 residues. With 3 bases removed from V and 4 bases from J, the gap between germline ends came to 6 bases. Germline assignment: CDR1 SEHNR and CDR2 FQNEAQ (reference sequence).

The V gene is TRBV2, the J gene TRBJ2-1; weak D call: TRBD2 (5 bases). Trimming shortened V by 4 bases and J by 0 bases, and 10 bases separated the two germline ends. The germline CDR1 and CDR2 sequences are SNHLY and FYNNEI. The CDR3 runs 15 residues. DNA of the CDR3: TGTGCCAGCAGTGGCGGGCCGAGCTCCTACAATGAGCAGTTCTTC. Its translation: CASSGGPSSYNEQFF. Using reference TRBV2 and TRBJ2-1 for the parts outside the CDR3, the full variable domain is EPEVTQTPSHQVTQMGQEVILRCVPISNHLYFYWYRQILGQKVEFLVSFYNNEISEKSEIFDDQFSVERPDGSNFTLKIRSTKLEDSAMYFCASSGGPSSYNEQFFGPGTRLTVL.

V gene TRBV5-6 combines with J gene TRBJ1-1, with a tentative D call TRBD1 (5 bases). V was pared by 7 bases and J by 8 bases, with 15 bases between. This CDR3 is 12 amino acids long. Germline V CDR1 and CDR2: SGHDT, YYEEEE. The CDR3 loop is CASGYSWGEAFF. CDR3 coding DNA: TGTGCCAGCGGATACTCCTGGGGCGAAGCTTTCTTT.

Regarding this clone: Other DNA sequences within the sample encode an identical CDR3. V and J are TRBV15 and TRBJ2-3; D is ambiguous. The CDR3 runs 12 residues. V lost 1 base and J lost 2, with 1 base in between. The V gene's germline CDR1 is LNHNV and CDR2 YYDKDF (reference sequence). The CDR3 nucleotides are TGTGCCACCAGCAGAGCCACAGATACGCAGTATTTT. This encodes CATSRATDTQYF.

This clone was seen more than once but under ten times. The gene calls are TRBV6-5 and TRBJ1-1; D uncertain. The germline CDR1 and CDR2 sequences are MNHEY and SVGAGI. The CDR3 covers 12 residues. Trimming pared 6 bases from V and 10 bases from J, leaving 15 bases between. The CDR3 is CASRTTAKVAFF. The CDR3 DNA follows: TGTGCCAGCAGGACAACAGCGAAGGTAGCTTTCTTT.

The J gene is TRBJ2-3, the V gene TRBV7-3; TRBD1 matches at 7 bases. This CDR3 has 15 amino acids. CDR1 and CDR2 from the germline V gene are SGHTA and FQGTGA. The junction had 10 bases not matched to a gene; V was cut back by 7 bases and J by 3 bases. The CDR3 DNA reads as TGTGCCAGCACCTTTGACGGGGACAGTACAGATACGCAGTATTTT. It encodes CASTFDGDSTDTQYF.

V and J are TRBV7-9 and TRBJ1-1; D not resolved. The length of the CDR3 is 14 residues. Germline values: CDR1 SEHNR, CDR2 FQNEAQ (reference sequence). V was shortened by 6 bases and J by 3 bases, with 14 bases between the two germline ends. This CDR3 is CASSPAEVHTEAFF. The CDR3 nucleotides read TGTGCCAGCAGTCCTGCCGAGGTACACACTGAAGCTTTCTTT.